What follows are 27 T cell receptor beta chains derived from one specimen sequenced in a study of blood T cell repertoires in COVID-19. Clones were sequenced by immunoSEQ multiplex PCR, and TCRdb holds only the in-frame ones, with some missing. The sample has 150,000 to 200,000 clones, approximately 90% seen once. Sequencing was done on a sample of peripheral blood. These receptors were collected from a man between 60 and 75 years old with active or convalescent COVID-19.

This chain links TRBV5-1 with TRBJ1-1; 9 bases map to TRBD1. Per germline, CDR1 SGHRS and CDR2 YFSETQ. The V segment lost 4 bases and the J segment 7 bases; nucleotides outside the gene matches: 11. The CDR3 totals 15 residues. As DNA, the CDR3 is TGCGCCAGCAGCCTATATCCGGGACAGGGTATTGAAGCTTTCTTT. This codes for CASSLYPGQGIEAFF.

The chain links TRBV5-1 to TRBJ2-3, with TRBD2 matching over 7 bases. The CDR3 has 16 residues. Germline loops: CDR1 SGHRS, CDR2 YFSETQ. V gave up 4 bases and J gave up 4 bases; unmatched junction bases: 12. The CDR3 protein is CASSPMAARGADTQYF. In DNA, the CDR3 is TGCGCCAGCAGCCCAATGGCCGCCCGGGGGGCAGATACGCAGTATTTT.

This rearrangement joins TRBV7-9 to TRBJ2-7; 10 nucleotides align to TRBD2. The J segment lost 4 bases and the V segment lost 4 bases, leaving 7 bases of the junction unmatched. Germline CDR1 is SEHNR and CDR2 is FQNEAQ (reference sequence). This CDR3 contains 15 residues. The CDR3 sequence is CASSSIAGGLYEQYF. CDR3 coding DNA: TGTGCCAGCAGCTCCATAGCGGGGGGCCTTTACGAGCAGTACTTC. The complete variable domain, with remaining parts taken from reference TRBV7-9 and TRBJ2-7, reads DTGVSQNPRHKITKRGQNVTFRCDPISEHNRLYWYRQTLGQGPEFLTYFQNEAQLEKSRLLSDRFSAERPKGSFSTLEIQRTEQGDSAMYLCASSSIAGGLYEQYFGPGTRLTVT.

The chain carries TRBV7-2 and TRBJ2-1; 7 bases fit TRBD2. The CDR3 is 16 amino acids. Germline CDR1 and CDR2: SGHTA and FQGNSA. With V trimmed by 5 bases and J by 5 bases, 12 bases remained unmatched. In DNA form, the CDR3 reads TGTGCCAGCAGCCTTACGGGAGCGGGGTATGACAATGAGCAGTTCTTC. Amino acids: CASSLTGAGYDNEQFF.

The rearrangement links TRBV6-5 to TRBJ1-2, with 9 bases fitting TRBD1. The junction had 8 bases not matched to a gene; V was cut back by 10 bases and J by 2 bases. Per the germline V gene, CDR1 is MNHEY and CDR2 is SVGAGI. The CDR3 runs to 14 residues. The CDR3 is CANSMDRGNYGYTF. The CDR3 region has the DNA TGTGCCAACTCCATGGACAGGGGAAACTATGGCTACACCTTC.

The chain links TRBV5-1 to TRBJ1-2; 8 bases line up with TRBD1. Germline V gene lookup returns CDR1 SGHRS and CDR2 YFSETQ. The CDR3 spans 14 residues. V was clipped by 4 bases and J by 6 bases; unmatched bases: 8. CDR3 DNA sequence: TGCGCCAGCAGCCAGGGGGCGGAAAGAGATGGCTACACCTTC. Protein product: CASSQGAERDGYTF.

This clone has only a few counts. This sequence joins TRBV5-6 and TRBJ1-2; D not resolved. The CDR3 loop spans 15 amino acids. CDR1 and CDR2 (germline): SGHDT, YYEEEE. V lost 3 bases and J 1 base, leaving 13 bases between the germline ends. The CDR3 DNA is TGTGCCAGCAGCTCGGTGTTAGAGGATAACTATGGCTACACCTTC. This encodes CASSSVLEDNYGYTF.

The chain employs TRBV6-7 and TRBJ1-1, with 7 bases aligning to TRBD1. TRBV6-7 is flagged as an ORF with uncertain function. After removal of 5 bases from V and 6 bases from J, the junction contained 3 bases not matched to a gene. This CDR3 has 12 residues. CDR3 in DNA: TGTGCCAGCAGTACAGGGGACGCTGAAGCTTTCTTT. This sequence encodes CASSTGDAEAFF.

This rearrangement joins TRBV6-5 to TRBJ2-7; possible D gene TRBD1, 5 bases. V was trimmed by 6 bases and J by 6 bases, leaving 18 bases between them. Germline loops: CDR1 MNHEY, CDR2 SVGAGI. The CDR3 is 14 amino acids. CDR3 coding DNA: TGTGCCAGCAGACGACCCTTGGGGCTAACCGAGCAGTACTTC. This gives the protein CASRRPLGLTEQYF.

The chain combines TRBV9 with TRBJ1-6; D not certain. V lost 3 bases and J 0 bases, leaving 10 bases between the germline ends. This CDR3 contains 16 residues. Germline V gene lookup returns CDR1 SGDLS and CDR2 YYNGEE. CDR3 loop: CASSAGMSSYNSPLHF. DNA of the CDR3: TGTGCCAGCAGCGCCGGGATGAGCTCCTATAATTCACCCCTCCACTTT.

This sequence joins TRBV7-3 and TRBJ1-1, with D uncertain. The germline V gene encodes CDR1 SGHTA and CDR2 FQGTGA. This CDR3 comprises 13 residues. Trimming pared 4 bases from V and 1 base from J, leaving 7 bases between. CDR3 loop: CASSSQKNTEAFF. The CDR3 DNA reads TGTGCCAGCAGCTCCCAGAAGAACACTGAAGCTTTCTTT.

This chain's CDR3 is CAISEYEMGSYNSPLHF. The CDR3 coding sequence is TGTGCCATCAGTGAGTACGAGATGGGGAGCTATAATTCACCCCTCCACTTT. This chain uses TRBV10-3 with TRBJ1-6; D ambiguous. Trimming cost V 1 base and J 3 bases, with 13 bases left between them. Germline CDR1 is ENHRY and CDR2 is SYGVKD. CDR3 size: 17 residues.

This sequence joins TRBV3-1 (or the pseudogene TRBV3-2) and TRBJ2-5; the match to TRBD2 covers 14 bases. The CDR3 sequence is 17 residues long. J gave up 5 bases and V 2 bases, and 7 bases lay outside the gene matches. CDR1 is LGHDT and CDR2 is YNNKEL in the germline V gene (reference sequence). CDR3 in amino acids: CASSQIPGLAGDETQYF. The CDR3 region has the DNA TGTGCCAGCAGCCAAATACCGGGACTAGCGGGGGACGAGACCCAGTACTTC.

This clone was found a few times. This sequence joins TRBV4-1 and TRBJ1-6; D not certain. Germline V lookup: CDR1 MGHRA, CDR2 YSYEKL. CDR3 size: 18 residues. Between the trimmed V and J ends, which lost 0 bases and 3 bases, there was a span of 15 bases. CDR3 sequence (DNA): TGCGCCAGCAGCCAAGAGACGGTCCTTACTAACTATAATTCACCCCTCCACTTT. This encodes CASSQETVLTNYNSPLHF.

The rearrangement joins TRBV5-1 to TRBJ1-1, with unresolved D. The V end lost 4 bases, the J end lost 6 bases, and 19 bases lay between the germline ends. Germline-derived CDR1 and CDR2 are SGHRS and YFSETQ. The CDR3 totals 15 residues. In DNA, the CDR3 is TGCGCCAGCAGCCCGGGAGTCGGGGTTCTGGCTGAAGCTTTCTTT. Amino acid sequence: CASSPGVGVLAEAFF.

The chain's CDR3 is CASSIQGRNQPQHF. CDR3 DNA: TGTGCCAGTAGTATCCAGGGCAGGAATCAGCCCCAGCATTTT. The gene calls are TRBV19 and TRBJ1-5; D is perhaps TRBD1 (5 bases). The CDR3 extends over 14 amino acids. V was clipped by 3 bases and J by 4 bases, with 10 bases between them. The germline V gene has CDR1 LNHDA and CDR2 SQIVND (reference sequence).

The genes are TRBV4-1 and TRBJ2-5; weak D call: TRBD1 (6 bases). V was cut by 3 bases and J by 4 bases, with 9 bases left in between. Germline CDR1 reads MGHRA; CDR2 reads YSYEKL. This CDR3 has 13 amino acids. The CDR3 bases are TGCGCCAGCAGCCAGGGGGCGAGAGAGACCCAGTACTTC. Protein product: CASSQGARETQYF.

J is TRBJ2-6 and V is TRBV27; 9 bases map to TRBD1. The germline V gene encodes CDR1 MNHEY and CDR2 SMNVEV (reference sequence). V shed 6 bases, J shed 3 bases, and the junction held 9 bases outside the gene matches. This CDR3 comprises 17 residues. CDR3 DNA: TGTGCCAGCAGCCCCGGGACAGGGATAAGTGGGGCCAACGTCCTGACTTTC. Residues: CASSPGTGISGANVLTF.

The genes are TRBV6-1 and TRBJ1-3; 10 bases agree with TRBD1. The CDR3 sequence is 16 residues long. Germline V CDR1 and CDR2: MNHNS, SASEGT. V was pared by 4 bases and J by 4 bases, with 7 bases of the junction left unmatched. The CDR3 DNA follows: TGTGCCAGCAGTGTGGGGACAGGGGACTTGGGAAACACCATATATTTT. Its translation: CASSVGTGDLGNTIYF.

There are a few counts of this clone. The rearrangement links TRBV30 to TRBJ1-1; TRBD1 matches 8 bases. This CDR3 has 13 amino acids. From germline, CDR1 is GTSNPN and CDR2 SVGIG (reference sequence). The V and J ends lost 3 bases and 5 bases, in that order; junction bases with no gene match: 5. The CDR3 DNA is TGTGCCTGGAGGTTACAGGGGGGAACTGAAGCTTTCTTT. Residues: CAWRLQGGTEAFF.

J is TRBJ1-2 and V is TRBV3-1 (or the pseudogene TRBV3-2); TRBD1 matches 7 bases. This CDR3 contains 14 residues. Germline CDR1 LGHDT, CDR2 YNNKEL (reference sequence). V trimming: 1 base; J trimming: 8 bases; junction bases outside the gene matches: 7. The chain's CDR3 is CASSQGTGARGYTF. The CDR3 DNA reads TGTGCCAGCAGCCAAGGGACAGGTGCGAGGGGCTACACCTTC.

V and J are TRBV27 and TRBJ2-7, with 9 bases identical to TRBD1. This CDR3 spans 13 amino acids. Per the germline V gene, CDR1 is MNHEY and CDR2 is SMNVEV (reference sequence). Trimming cost V 4 bases and J 5 bases; bases outside gene matches: 3. CDR3 in DNA: TGTGCCAGCAGTTGGGACAGGGACCACGAGCAGTACTTC. Encoded protein: CASSWDRDHEQYF.

The chain joins TRBV6-2 or TRBV6-3 to TRBJ1-1, with TRBD1 as a possible D gene (6 bases). Germline loops: CDR1 MNHEY, CDR2 SVGEGT. The CDR3 is made up of 13 amino acids. V was pared by 5 bases and J by 3 bases, with 10 bases between. The CDR3 DNA is TGTGCCAGCAGTGGCGACAGGTACACTGAAGCTTTCTTT. Translating it yields CASSGDRYTEAFF.

The J gene is TRBJ2-1, the V gene TRBV11-2, with D hard to call. Germline values: CDR1 SGHAT, CDR2 FQNNGV. This CDR3 contains 16 residues. V lost 1 base and J lost 4, with 14 bases in between. The CDR3 here is CASSLVAGVAYNEQFF. For the CDR3, the DNA is TGTGCCAGCAGCTTAGTAGCTGGAGTCGCTTACAATGAGCAGTTCTTC.

J is TRBJ2-7 and V is TRBV7-8; 7 bases line up with TRBD1. V shed 6 bases, J shed 0 bases, and the junction held 8 bases outside the gene matches. This CDR3 is 15 amino acids long. CDR1 SGHVS and CDR2 FQNEAQ come from the germline V gene. DNA for the CDR3: TGTGCCAGCAGTCCTGGACAGGTACTCTCCTACGAGCAGTACTTC. Its protein product is CASSPGQVLSYEQYF.

The chain employs TRBV4-1 and TRBJ2-6, with TRBD1 matching over 9 bases. This CDR3 spans 14 amino acids. CDR1 is MGHRA, CDR2 YSYEKL, per germline. V gave up 4 bases and J gave up 9 bases; unmatched junction bases: 4. CDR3 protein: CASSRWDRVNVLTF. CDR3 nucleotide sequence: TGCGCCAGCAGCCGATGGGACAGGGTCAACGTCCTGACTTTC.

The chain uses TRBV27 and TRBJ2-5, with D perhaps matching TRBD1 (6 bases). Germline CDR1 is MNHEY and CDR2 is SMNVEV (reference sequence). This CDR3 contains 13 residues. Trimming shortened V by 6 bases and J by 5 bases, and 13 bases separated the two germline ends. As DNA, the CDR3 is TGTGCCAGCAGGTTGGGGCAGGGGGAGACCCAGTACTTC. Translation: CASRLGQGETQYF.